The rows below give T cell receptor beta chains drawn from one sample of a study of cytomegalovirus exposure and HLA in healthy donors. Generated by immunoSEQ multiplex PCR, the TCRdb table keeps only in-frame clones and is missing some. The sample lists 150,000 to 200,000 clones; roughly 76% were seen once. The sequenced sample was PBMCs. All receptors come from a woman aged 18-29 years in good health and CMV-seropositive. The CDR3 runs from the conserved cysteine through the conserved F or W. The order of the fields is V gene, clone size, J gene, D gene, CDR3 protein, CDR3 DNA. A D gene is named only where the DNA matches it firmly. Some rows have no size entry. The others give once, few or many, or a class for an expanded clone.

v_gene: TRBV27
abundance: .
j_gene: TRBJ2-5
d_gene: .
CDR3aa: CASSPIMYPSGETQYF
CDR3nt: TGTGCCAGCAGTCCCATAATGTATCCGTCCGGGGAGACCCAGTACTTC

v_gene: TRBV2
abundance: .
j_gene: TRBJ2-7
d_gene: TRBD2
CDR3aa: CASRGSASGGGYEQYF
CDR3nt: TGTGCCAGCAGGGGGTCGGCTAGCGGGGGGGGCTACGAGCAGTACTTC

v_gene: TRBV19
abundance: .
j_gene: TRBJ2-1
d_gene: TRBD2
CDR3aa: CAGGDYNEQFF
CDR3nt: TGTGCCGGGGGGGATTACAATGAGCAGTTCTTC

v_gene: TRBV5-4
abundance: .
j_gene: TRBJ2-3
d_gene: .
CDR3aa: CASSWEADTQYF
CDR3nt: TGTGCCAGCAGCTGGGAGGCAGATACGCAGTATTTT

v_gene: TRBV25-1
abundance: few
j_gene: TRBJ1-3
d_gene: TRBD1
CDR3aa: CASSEDRGGLAGNTIYF
CDR3nt: TGTGCCAGCAGTGAAGACAGGGGCGGTTTGGCTGGAAACACCATATATTTT

v_gene: TRBV5-6
abundance: .
j_gene: TRBJ2-7
d_gene: TRBD1
CDR3aa: CASSRRQGSSAYF
CDR3nt: TGTGCCAGCAGCAGACGACAGGGGAGCTCAGCGTACTTC

v_gene: TRBV19
abundance: .
j_gene: TRBJ2-5
d_gene: TRBD2
CDR3aa: CASSRGVETQYF
CDR3nt: TGTGCCAGTAGTCGGGGGGTAGAGACCCAGTACTTC

v_gene: TRBV7-2
abundance: .
j_gene: TRBJ1-6
d_gene: TRBD1
CDR3aa: CASSQRQGSNSPLHF
CDR3nt: TGTGCCAGCAGTCAAAGACAGGGCAGTAATTCACCCCTCCACTTT

v_gene: TRBV18
abundance: .
j_gene: TRBJ1-4
d_gene: .
CDR3aa: CASSPRQNEKLFF
CDR3nt: TGTGCCAGCTCACCGAGACAGAATGAAAAACTGTTTTTT

v_gene: TRBV19
abundance: .
j_gene: TRBJ1-1
d_gene: .
CDR3aa: CASSISLNTEAFF
CDR3nt: TGTGCCAGTAGTATCTCCTTGAACACTGAAGCTTTCTTT

v_gene: TRBV28
abundance: .
j_gene: TRBJ1-6
d_gene: .
CDR3aa: CASSLGGLLSSPLHF
CDR3nt: TGTGCCAGCAGTTTAGGAGGTCTCCTGAGTTCACCCCTCCACTTT

v_gene: TRBV7-2
abundance: .
j_gene: TRBJ1-5
d_gene: .
CDR3aa: CASSPFLNQPQHF
CDR3nt: TGTGCCAGCAGCCCCTTCCTAAATCAGCCCCAGCATTTT

v_gene: TRBV6-5
abundance: .
j_gene: TRBJ2-7
d_gene: TRBD1
CDR3aa: CASSYSFGQGSYEQYF
CDR3nt: TGTGCCAGCAGTTACTCATTCGGACAGGGATCCTACGAGCAGTACTTC

v_gene: TRBV27
abundance: .
j_gene: TRBJ2-2
d_gene: TRBD1
CDR3aa: CASSFPQPGQGAFRAGELFF
CDR3nt: TGTGCCAGCAGTTTCCCCCAACCGGGACAGGGGGCATTTCGGGCCGGGGAGCTGTTTTTT

v_gene: TRBV5-1
abundance: once
j_gene: TRBJ2-2
d_gene: .
CDR3aa: CASRANEGVPGELFF
CDR3nt: TGCGCCAGCAGAGCTAACGAGGGGGTCCCCGGGGAGCTGTTTTTT

v_gene: TRBV19
abundance: .
j_gene: TRBJ2-7
d_gene: .
CDR3aa: CASSDSSSYEQYF
CDR3nt: TGTGCCAGTAGTGACAGCAGCTCCTACGAGCAGTACTTC

v_gene: TRBV6-5
abundance: few
j_gene: TRBJ1-2
d_gene: .
CDR3aa: CASTRDKSYGYTF
CDR3nt: TGTGCCAGCACGAGGGACAAGAGCTATGGCTACACCTTC

v_gene: TRBV28
abundance: .
j_gene: TRBJ1-3
d_gene: .
CDR3aa: CASSLNPGSSGNTIYF
CDR3nt: TGTGCCAGCAGTTTAAATCCGGGGAGCTCTGGAAACACCATATATTTT

v_gene: TRBV7-9
abundance: .
j_gene: TRBJ1-2
d_gene: .
CDR3aa: CSSTFGGLTGANYGYTF
CDR3nt: TGTTCCAGCACCTTTGGCGGCCTGACAGGAGCTAACTATGGCTACACCTTC

v_gene: TRBV6-4
abundance: .
j_gene: TRBJ2-3
d_gene: TRBD1
CDR3aa: CASSAGQGADTQYF
CDR3nt: TGTGCCAGCAGTGCGGGACAGGGGGCAGATACGCAGTATTTT

v_gene: TRBV2
abundance: .
j_gene: TRBJ2-2
d_gene: .
CDR3aa: CAIPGGRTGELFF
CDR3nt: TGTGCCATCCCTGGGGGCAGGACCGGGGAGCTGTTTTTT

v_gene: TRBV6-5
abundance: .
j_gene: TRBJ1-5
d_gene: TRBD1
CDR3aa: CASSGPGQGEPQHF
CDR3nt: TGTGCCAGCAGTGGACCGGGACAGGGGGAGCCCCAGCATTTT

v_gene: TRBV10-3
abundance: once
j_gene: TRBJ2-3
d_gene: TRBD2
CDR3aa: CAIRGGPGSGGTDTQYF
CDR3nt: TGTGCCATCAGGGGGGGGCCGGGTAGCGGGGGCACAGATACGCAGTATTTT

v_gene: TRBV27
abundance: once
j_gene: TRBJ1-1
d_gene: .
CDR3aa: CASSPPGRVRRLLEAFF
CDR3nt: TGTGCCAGCAGTCCCCCCGGACGGGTCCGCCGACTACTTGAAGCTTTCTTT

v_gene: TRBV7-6
abundance: .
j_gene: TRBJ1-4
d_gene: .
CDR3aa: CASSFAEKLFF
CDR3nt: TGTGCCAGCAGCTTTGCGGAAAAACTGTTTTTT

v_gene: TRBV7-8
abundance: .
j_gene: TRBJ1-2
d_gene: .
CDR3aa: CASSLGGSNWDGYTF
CDR3nt: TGTGCCAGCAGCTTAGGGGGCTCCAATTGGGATGGCTACACCTTC

v_gene: TRBV7-9
abundance: .
j_gene: TRBJ1-5
d_gene: .
CDR3aa: CASSFGGDNQHF
CDR3nt: TGTGCCAGCAGCTTTGGGGGGGATAACCAGCATTTT

v_gene: TRBV2
abundance: few
j_gene: TRBJ2-7
d_gene: TRBD2
CDR3aa: CASSSGTSGGIEQYF
CDR3nt: TGTGCCAGCAGCAGCGGGACTAGCGGGGGAATCGAGCAGTACTTC

v_gene: TRBV27
abundance: .
j_gene: TRBJ2-7
d_gene: TRBD2
CDR3aa: CASHAGGVGSEQYF
CDR3nt: TGTGCCAGCCATGCCGGGGGGGTCGGTAGCGAGCAGTACTTC

v_gene: TRBV27
abundance: few
j_gene: TRBJ2-7
d_gene: .
CDR3aa: CASSLSRSYEQYF
CDR3nt: TGTGCCAGCAGTTTATCTCGCTCCTACGAGCAGTACTTC

v_gene: TRBV19
abundance: .
j_gene: TRBJ1-5
d_gene: .
CDR3aa: CASRGPESQPQHF
CDR3nt: TGTGCGTCCCGAGGGCCGGAGAGTCAGCCCCAGCATTTT

v_gene: TRBV2
abundance: .
j_gene: TRBJ1-2
d_gene: .
CDR3aa: CANSSSGGDGGYTF
CDR3nt: TGTGCCAATTCCTCAAGCGGGGGAGACGGTGGCTACACCTTC

v_gene: TRBV14
abundance: few
j_gene: TRBJ1-1
d_gene: .
CDR3aa: CASERPTTDTEAFF
CDR3nt: TGTGCCAGTGAGAGACCCACGACAGACACTGAAGCTTTCTTT

v_gene: TRBV11-2
abundance: .
j_gene: TRBJ2-5
d_gene: TRBD1
CDR3aa: CASSGGQGDMSGTQYF
CDR3nt: TGTGCCAGCAGCGGGGGACAGGGCGATATGTCGGGGACCCAGTACTTC

v_gene: TRBV15
abundance: .
j_gene: TRBJ2-1
d_gene: TRBD1
CDR3aa: CATSRVPGGTYNEQFF
CDR3nt: TGTGCCACCAGCAGGGTCCCAGGGGGTACCTACAATGAGCAGTTCTTC

v_gene: TRBV7-3
abundance: .
j_gene: TRBJ1-1
d_gene: .
CDR3aa: CASSYTRNTEAFF
CDR3nt: TGTGCCAGCAGCTACACAAGGAACACTGAAGCTTTCTTT

v_gene: TRBV11-1
abundance: .
j_gene: TRBJ2-7
d_gene: TRBD1
CDR3aa: CASSQRTTGGLDEQYF
CDR3nt: TGTGCCAGCAGCCAAAGGACGACAGGGGGTTTAGACGAGCAGTACTTC

v_gene: TRBV5-4
abundance: few
j_gene: TRBJ2-1
d_gene: .
CDR3aa: CASFTGGSSSYNEQFF
CDR3nt: TGTGCCAGCTTTACGGGGGGCTCTAGCTCCTACAATGAGCAGTTCTTC

v_gene: TRBV5-1
abundance: .
j_gene: TRBJ2-3
d_gene: .
CDR3aa: CASSLGPIRGTDTQYF
CDR3nt: TGCGCCAGCAGCTTAGGTCCCATTCGGGGCACAGATACGCAGTATTTT

v_gene: TRBV7-2
abundance: .
j_gene: TRBJ1-1
d_gene: .
CDR3aa: CASSLADTENTEAFF
CDR3nt: TGTGCCAGCAGCTTAGCTGACACGGAGAACACTGAAGCTTTCTTT

v_gene: TRBV15
abundance: .
j_gene: TRBJ2-7
d_gene: .
CDR3aa: CAAGDFGYEQYF
CDR3nt: TGTGCCGCTGGGGACTTCGGCTACGAGCAGTACTTC

v_gene: TRBV4-2
abundance: .
j_gene: TRBJ2-2
d_gene: TRBD2
CDR3aa: CASSGRGDFNTGELFF
CDR3nt: TGTGCCAGCAGCGGCCGGGGGGATTTTAACACCGGGGAGCTGTTTTTT

v_gene: TRBV6-5
abundance: .
j_gene: TRBJ2-5
d_gene: TRBD2
CDR3aa: CASKVGLAGETQYF
CDR3nt: TGTGCCAGCAAGGTCGGACTAGCTGGAGAGACCCAGTACTTC

v_gene: TRBV29-1
abundance: .
j_gene: TRBJ2-1
d_gene: TRBD1
CDR3aa: CSVEGGQGFEQFF
CDR3nt: TGCAGCGTTGAAGGGGGACAGGGGTTTGAGCAGTTCTTC

v_gene: TRBV6-1
abundance: .
j_gene: TRBJ1-2
d_gene: .
CDR3aa: CASSEALGRAGYGYTF
CDR3nt: TGTGCCAGCAGTGAAGCGCTGGGCAGGGCTGGCTATGGCTACACCTTC

v_gene: TRBV10-2
abundance: .
j_gene: TRBJ1-1
d_gene: .
CDR3aa: CAGRGGVEAFF
CDR3nt: TGCGCCGGCAGGGGAGGAGTTGAAGCTTTCTTT